This T cell receptor beta chain stems from a study of regulatory T cells in long-lasting Graves disease. Construction of the TCR beta libraries employed iRepertoire HTBI primers in conjunction with Arm-PCR of CDR3 regions. TCRdb recomputed calls from the multiplex PCR reads with MiXCR, one row per CDR3 protein. The table includes around 500,000 distinct CDR3 sequences, 9.5% to 15% detected once. This clonotype was picked up many times. V lost 2 bases and J lost 13; bases outside the gene matches: 9. This CDR3 is 13 amino acids long. Germline CDR1 reads KGHSH; CDR2 reads LQKENI. The sample's time point: newly diagnosed GD, antithyroid drugs for less than 3 months. TCR sequences were obtained from RNA taken from PBMCs. In addition, the sample was reused for a study of T cells in Graves' hyperthyroidism and ophthalmopathy.

This receptor was taken from a woman in her 30s with Graves disease. V usage is TRBV18 and J usage is TRBJ2-7; 9 bases agree with TRBD1. The sample consisted of peripheral blood mononuclear cells (PBMCs), taken at new diagnosis, from a patient treated with antithyroid drugs. The CDR3, as DNA: TGTGCCAGCTCACCAGAACGGACAGGGGCATATTACTTC. The encoded protein is CASSPERTGAYYF.